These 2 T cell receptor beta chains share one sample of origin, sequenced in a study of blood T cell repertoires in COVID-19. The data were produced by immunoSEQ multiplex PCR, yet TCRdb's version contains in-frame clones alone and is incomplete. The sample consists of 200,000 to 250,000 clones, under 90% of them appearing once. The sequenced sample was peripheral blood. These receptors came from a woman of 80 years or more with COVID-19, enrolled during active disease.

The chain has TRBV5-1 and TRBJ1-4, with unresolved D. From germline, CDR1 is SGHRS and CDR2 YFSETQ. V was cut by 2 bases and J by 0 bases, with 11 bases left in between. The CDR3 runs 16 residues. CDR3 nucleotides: TGCGCCAGCAGCTTACAGCCACCTGCAACTAATGAAAAACTGTTTTTT. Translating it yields CASSLQPPATNEKLFF.

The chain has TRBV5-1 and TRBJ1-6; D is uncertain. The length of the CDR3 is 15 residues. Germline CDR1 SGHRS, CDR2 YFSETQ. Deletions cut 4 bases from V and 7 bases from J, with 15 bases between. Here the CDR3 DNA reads TGCGCCAGCAGCGAGAGGAATACACGGAATTCACCCCTCCACTTT. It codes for CASSERNTRNSPLHF.